Listed below are T cell receptor beta chains from one sample, sequenced in a study of T-cell memory formation after mild COVID-19. From the 5' RACE reads, TCRdb called clonotypes with MiXCR, one entry per CDR3 protein. The sample consists of about 160,000 distinct CDR3 sequences, less than 40% of them appearing once. The material sequenced was PBMCs or a T cell subset sorted from them (not recorded which). These receptors came from an adult woman who had mild COVID-19 (a few samples of this study predate the infection). Cell type and time point are not known. CDR3s include the opening cysteine and the closing phenylalanine or tryptophan. The order of the fields is clone size, V gene, D gene, J gene, CDR3 protein, CDR3 DNA. The D gene is left open where the match is weak. Clone sizes are given selectively: once, few, many, or a class where the clone is expanded.

.,TRBV7-2,TRBD1,TRBJ2-2,CASSKYRGRAFGELFF,TGTGCCAGCAGCAAATACAGGGGGCGCGCGTTCGGGGAGCTGTTTTTT
.,TRBV24-1,TRBD1,TRBJ2-1,CATSSWDREQFF,TGTGCCACCAGTAGTTGGGACAGAGAGCAGTTCTTC
few,TRBV24-1,.,TRBJ2-1,CATSGVARNEQFF,TGTGCCACCAGTGGGGTAGCAAGGAATGAGCAGTTCTTC
.,TRBV5-1,.,TRBJ2-3,CASSLGDLPDTQYF,TGCGCCAGCAGCTTGGGGGACCTACCAGATACGCAGTATTTT
few,TRBV12-3/TRBV12-4,.,TRBJ2-7,CASSLAGGQEQYF,TGTGCCAGCAGTTTAGCGGGGGGGCAAGAGCAGTACTTC
.,TRBV30,TRBD2,TRBJ2-3,CAWSDGGVGTDTQYF,TGTGCCTGGAGTGACGGGGGGGTGGGCACAGATACGCAGTATTTT
few,TRBV27,.,TRBJ1-2,CASSSTPRTILEGYTF,TGTGCCAGCAGTTCCACCCCCCGGACAATTCTAGAGGGCTACACCTTC
once,TRBV7-3,.,TRBJ2-3,CASSLIGGRSDTQYF,TGTGCCAGCAGCTTAATTGGGGGTCGCTCAGATACGCAGTATTTT
.,TRBV7-2,TRBD2,TRBJ2-7,CASSLTSGKVYEQYF,TGTGCCAGCAGCTTAACTAGCGGGAAGGTCTACGAGCAGTACTTC
.,TRBV16,.,TRBJ1-1,CASSHRDMNTEAFF,TGTGCCAGCAGCCACAGGGATATGAACACTGAAGCTTTCTTT
.,TRBV7-3,.,TRBJ2-2,CASSTRTGELFF,TGTGCCAGCAGCACGCGCACCGGGGAGCTGTTTTTT
.,TRBV5-4,.,TRBJ1-1,CASSYTVNTEAFF,TGTGCCAGCAGCTACACAGTGAACACTGAAGCTTTCTTT
once,TRBV4-1,TRBD2,TRBJ2-1,CASSRLLPSGGGANEQFF,TGCGCCAGCAGCCGATTGTTGCCCTCTGGCGGGGGGGCCAATGAGCAGTTCTTC
.,TRBV7-2,.,TRBJ2-5,CASSWGKQETQYF,TGTGCCAGCAGCTGGGGGAAACAAGAGACCCAGTACTTC
few,TRBV7-9,.,TRBJ1-1,CAYKGGNGFETEAFF,TGTGCTTATAAAGGGGGAAACGGCTTTGAAACTGAAGCTTTCTTT
.,TRBV15,.,TRBJ1-4,CATSREGRVWEKLFF,TGTGCCACCAGCAGAGAGGGGAGGGTGTGGGAAAAACTGTTTTTT
few,TRBV15,.,TRBJ2-5,CATSRDPGAQETQYF,TGTGCCACCAGCAGAGATCCTGGGGCGCAAGAGACCCAGTACTTC